These 23 T cell receptor beta chains were sequenced from one sample in a study of blood T cell repertoires in COVID-19. Produced via immunoSEQ multiplex PCR; TCRdb's table is partial and in-frame only. The sample lists more than 85,000 clones; just over 85% were seen once. Sequencing was carried out using peripheral blood. The receptors come from a man aged 50-60 years with COVID-19, enrolled during active disease.

The chain couples TRBV21-1 to TRBJ1-2. TRBV21-1 is classified as a pseudogene. The CDR3 covers 10 residues. For the CDR3, the DNA is TGTGCCAGCATCTTCCATGGCTACACCTTC. As protein: CASIFHGYTF.

The chain combines TRBV28 with TRBJ1-5; D is ambiguous. Germline V gives CDR1 MDHEN, CDR2 SYDVKM. The V gene lost 5 bases and the J gene lost 3 bases, with 8 bases spanning the gap. The CDR3 runs 13 residues. The CDR3 region has the DNA TGTGCCAGCAGTACCCAGGACAATCAGCCCCAGCATTTT. This translates into CASSTQDNQPQHF. The whole variable domain, remainder taken from reference TRBV28 and TRBJ1-5, is DVKVTQSSRYLVKRTGEKVFLECVQDMDHENMFWYRQDPGLGLRLIYFSYDVKMKEKGDIPEGYSVSREKKERFSLILESASTNQTSMYLCASSTQDNQPQHFGDGTRLSIL.

For the CDR3, the DNA is TGTGCCAGCAGCAGCCAGGGGGTGGATAGCTGGAGCAATCAGCCCCAGCATTTT. Protein product: CASSSQGVDSWSNQPQHF. The rearrangement joins TRBV21-1 to TRBJ1-5; TRBD1 was called by the table and not checked on the DNA. TRBV21-1 is a known pseudogene. This CDR3 region has 18 residues.

The chain uses TRBV9 and TRBJ2-7; D unclear. V lost 4 bases and J lost 0, with 11 bases in between. The CDR3 consists of 14 residues. CDR1 is SGDLS and CDR2 is YYNGEE in the germline V gene. CDR3 sequence (DNA): TGTGCCAGCAGCACAGAATTTAGCTCCTACGAGCAGTACTTC. Translating gives CASSTEFSSYEQYF. The entire variable domain, with the rest obtained from reference TRBV9 and TRBJ2-7, is as follows: DSGVTQTPKHLITATGQRVTLRCSPRSGDLSVYWYQQSLDQGLQFLIQYYNGEERAKGNILERFSAQQFPDLHSELNLSSLELGDSALYFCASSTEFSSYEQYFGPGTRLTVT.

The chain employs TRBV7-2 and TRBJ2-5, with D tentatively TRBD2 (6 bases). This CDR3 has 16 amino acids. CDR1 and CDR2 (germline): SGHTA, FQGNSA. Deletions cut 1 base from V and 5 bases from J, with 17 bases between. In DNA, the CDR3 is TGTGCCAGCAGCTTAGTCTCGGACTATCCTGTGGAGACCCAGTACTTC. As protein: CASSLVSDYPVETQYF.

V gene TRBV24-1 combines with J gene TRBJ2-5; 9 positions match TRBD1. The CDR3 runs to 15 residues. Germline V gene lookup returns CDR1 KGHDR and CDR2 SFDVKD. V was pared by 6 bases and J by 4 bases, with 8 bases of the junction left unmatched. CDR3 amino acids: CATSYRQGVLETQYF. The CDR3 DNA reads TGTGCCACCAGTTATAGACAGGGGGTGTTAGAGACCCAGTACTTC.

This sequence joins TRBV7-9 and TRBJ2-7; 8 bases are shared with TRBD2. V was clipped by 5 bases and J by 3 bases; unmatched bases: 12. Germline CDR1 and CDR2: SEHNR and FQNEAQ (reference sequence). This CDR3 has 16 amino acids. CDR3 sequence (DNA): TGTGCCAGCAGCCACCGAGAGGTAGCGGGAAACTACGAGCAGTACTTC. It translates to CASSHREVAGNYEQYF.

The chain couples TRBV28 to TRBJ2-7; 9 bases match TRBD1. Germline V CDR1 and CDR2: MDHEN, SYDVKM. CDR3 length equals 19 residues. The J segment lost 0 bases and the V segment lost 9 bases, leaving 21 bases of the junction unmatched. This CDR3 is CASRNFLYRGPTVSYEQYF. The CDR3 DNA sequence: TGTGCCAGTAGAAATTTTCTCTACAGGGGGCCAACCGTCTCCTACGAGCAGTACTTC.

V is TRBV24-1 and J is TRBJ2-2; TRBD1 matches at 7 bases. J gave up 7 bases and V 4 bases, and 5 bases lay outside the gene matches. The V gene's germline CDR1 is KGHDR and CDR2 SFDVKD. The CDR3 is made up of 14 amino acids. CDR3 amino acids: CATSEDRDVGELFF. The CDR3 DNA sequence: TGTGCCACCAGTGAAGACAGGGACGTCGGGGAGCTGTTTTTT.

V is TRBV19 and J is TRBJ1-5, with 9 bases that match TRBD1. Germline V gene lookup returns CDR1 LNHDA and CDR2 SQIVND (reference sequence). The CDR3 is made up of 14 amino acids. V lost 8 bases and J lost 4; bases outside the gene matches: 6. DNA of the CDR3: TGTGCCAGTTGTCCACAGGGGGCAAATCAGCCCCAGCATTTT. Protein sequence: CASCPQGANQPQHF.

V gene TRBV9 combines with J gene TRBJ2-1; D is perhaps TRBD2 (6 bases). Germline CDR1 SGDLS, CDR2 YYNGEE. The CDR3 runs to 15 residues. V lost 4 bases and J lost 12, with 23 bases in between. Written as DNA, the CDR3 is TGTGCCAGCAGCCCGCCTAGCGCCGGGGCGGCTGCGCAGTTCTTC. It specifies CASSPPSAGAAAQFF.

The chain links TRBV6-6 to TRBJ2-7; tentatively, D is TRBD1 (5 bases). Germline CDR1 reads MNHNY; CDR2 reads SVGAGI (reference sequence). The CDR3 loop spans 13 amino acids. V shed 7 bases and J shed 3 bases, with 13 bases lying between them. The CDR3 nucleotides are TGTGCCAGCACCAACGCAGGGATCTACGAGCAGTACTTC. Protein: CASTNAGIYEQYF.

This clone was seen a single time. The CDR3 is CSVASGTSNQPQHF. CDR3 in DNA: TGCAGCGTGGCAAGCGGGACAAGCAATCAGCCCCAGCATTTT. This sequence joins TRBV29-1 and TRBJ1-5; D possibly corresponds to TRBD1 (6 bases). V was shortened by 6 bases and J by 1 base, with 13 bases between the two germline ends. CDR3 length equals 14 residues. Germline V gives CDR1 SQVTM, CDR2 ANQGSEA.

As for this clone: The same CDR3 also results from other DNA sequences found in this sample. The V call is TRBV18, the J call TRBJ1-5; tentative D call: TRBD1 (6 bases). The ends were cut back, 6 bases at V and 4 bases at J, with 10 bases in the middle. Looked up from germline, CDR1 is KGHSH and CDR2 is LQKENI. The CDR3 is 13 amino acids. CDR3 sequence reads: CASSPGQNQPQHF. CDR3 nucleotides: TGTGCCAGCTCCCCAGGACAGAATCAGCCCCAGCATTTT.

This clone was counted a few times. This chain links TRBV7-9 with TRBJ1-2; TRBD1 might be the D (6 bases). V was shortened by 4 bases and J by 0 bases, with 15 bases between the two germline ends. This CDR3 spans 16 amino acids. Germline assignment: CDR1 SEHNR and CDR2 FQNEAQ (reference sequence). CDR3 DNA sequence: TGTGCCAGCAGCTCGGCAGGGGTGTGGCCTAACTATGGCTACACCTTC. Protein sequence: CASSSAGVWPNYGYTF.

This chain uses TRBV30 with TRBJ1-5; 7 nucleotides agree with TRBD1. The V segment lost 0 bases and the J segment 4 bases; nucleotides outside the gene matches: 0. There are 13 residues in the CDR3. Germline CDR1 is GTSNPN and CDR2 is SVGIG (reference sequence). The DNA for the CDR3 is TGTGCCTGGAGTGTGACAGGGAATCAGCCCCAGCATTTT. Translation gives CAWSVTGNQPQHF.

The chain couples TRBV20-1 to TRBJ2-1, with D perhaps TRBD2 (5 bases). This CDR3 is 12 amino acids long. Between the trimmed V and J ends, which lost 3 bases and 6 bases, there was a span of 9 bases. The germline V gene has CDR1 DFQATT and CDR2 SNEGSKA (reference sequence). The CDR3 region has the DNA TGCAGTGCTAGTGCCAGCGGCAATGAGCAGTTCTTC. The encoded protein is CSASASGNEQFF.

CDR3 protein: CASSRASGGAGDTQYF. The CDR3 nucleotides read TGTGCCAGCAGCCGAGCCAGCGGGGGGGCAGGAGATACGCAGTATTTT. The V gene is TRBV7-3, the J gene TRBJ2-3; 10 positions match TRBD2. The V gene's germline CDR1 is SGHTA and CDR2 FQGTGA. This CDR3 contains 16 residues. V lost 5 bases and J lost 5; bases outside the gene matches: 10.

The chain is built from TRBV5-1 and TRBJ1-4, with 11 nucleotides matching TRBD1. V lost 0 bases and J lost 8; bases outside the gene matches: 3. The CDR3 extends over 15 amino acids. Germline-derived CDR1 and CDR2 are SGHRS and YFSETQ. This CDR3 is CASSLAGTGGEKLFF. The CDR3 nucleotides read TGCGCCAGCAGCTTGGCCGGGACAGGGGGAGAAAAACTGTTTTTT.

The chain links TRBV10-3 to TRBJ1-2; possible D gene TRBD1, 6 bases. Per the germline V gene, CDR1 is ENHRY and CDR2 is SYGVKD. The ends were cut back, 4 bases at V and 1 base at J, with 7 bases in the middle. The CDR3 loop spans 13 amino acids. Here the CDR3 reads CAISVDSNYGYTF. DNA for the CDR3: TGTGCCATCAGTGTGGACAGTAACTATGGCTACACCTTC.

The chain combines TRBV19 with TRBJ1-1; D uncertain. The V end lost 9 bases, the J end lost 1 base, and 12 bases lay between the germline ends. The CDR3 loop spans 13 amino acids. The germline V gene has CDR1 LNHDA and CDR2 SQIVND (reference sequence). This CDR3 reads CASRTGRNTEAFF. The CDR3 DNA is TGTGCCAGCCGGACCGGGAGGAACACTGAAGCTTTCTTT.

The rearrangement joins TRBV28 to TRBJ1-3; a weak D match, TRBD1 (5 bases). The V and J ends lost 8 bases and 0 bases respectively, with 11 bases between them. Germline CDR1 MDHEN, CDR2 SYDVKM. The CDR3 contains 14 residues. CDR3 in amino acids: CASGDWSSGNTIYF. CDR3 DNA: TGTGCCAGCGGGGACTGGAGCTCTGGAAACACCATATATTTT.

The chain joins TRBV11-2 to TRBJ1-6, with 7 bases fitting TRBD1. V shed 0 bases and J 0 bases; nucleotides not matched to a gene: 8. The germline V gene has CDR1 SGHAT and CDR2 FQNNGV. The CDR3 spans 19 residues. This CDR3 reads CASSLEGPGQFSYNSPLHF. The CDR3 region has the DNA TGTGCCAGCAGCTTAGAGGGACCGGGACAGTTCTCCTATAATTCACCCCTCCACTTT.